The clone carrying this TCR beta chain was observed at least ten times. Its antigen is unidentified. Template switching added a universal primer binding site, and final cDNA carried unique molecular identifiers. TCRdb reanalysed the 5' RACE reads using MiXCR and keeps one entry per CDR3 protein. The profile covers approximately 670,000 distinct CDR3 sequences, with around 5.7% appearing a single time and 1.5% to 2% taken by the ten largest. The CDR3 spans 17 residues. Looked up from germline, CDR1 is SQVTM and CDR2 is ANQGSEA. The data were taken from a study of identical twins. General study results and limits: Model-predicted out-of-frame TCR alpha sharing fell below observed values in monozygotic twins.

The receptor comes from a man between 18 and 35 years old in good health. Source material: naive T cells sorted from blood. The chain combines TRBV29-1 with TRBJ2-3; perhaps TRBD2 as D (6 bases). CDR3 DNA: TGCAGTATTATCCCCCGGGGGAATACACCCACCACAGATACGCAGTATTTT. The encoded protein is CSIIPRGNTPTTDTQYF.